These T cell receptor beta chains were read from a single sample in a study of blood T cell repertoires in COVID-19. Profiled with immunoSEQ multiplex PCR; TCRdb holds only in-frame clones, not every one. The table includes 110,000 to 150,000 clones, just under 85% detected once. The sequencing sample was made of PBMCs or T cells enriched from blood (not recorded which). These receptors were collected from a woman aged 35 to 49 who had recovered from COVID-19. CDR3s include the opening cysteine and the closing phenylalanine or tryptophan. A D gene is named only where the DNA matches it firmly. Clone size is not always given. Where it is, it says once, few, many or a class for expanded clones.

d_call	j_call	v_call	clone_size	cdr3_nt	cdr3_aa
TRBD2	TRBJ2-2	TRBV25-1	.	TGTGCCAGTTTAGCGGGGGTTTTCACCGGGGAGCTGTTTTTT	CASLAGVFTGELFF
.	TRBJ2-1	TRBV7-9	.	TGTGCCAGCAGCCGCGGACTCTACAATGAGCAGTTCTTC	CASSRGLYNEQFF
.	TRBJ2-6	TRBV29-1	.	TGCAGCGTCTCACAGAGCTCTGGGGCCAACGTCCTGACTTTC	CSVSQSSGANVLTF
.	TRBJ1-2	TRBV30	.	TGTGCCTGGACCCGGTCCTATGGCTACACCTTC	CAWTRSYGYTF
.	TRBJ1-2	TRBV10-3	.	TGTGCCATCCTCCGACAGGACTATGGCTACACCTTC	CAILRQDYGYTF
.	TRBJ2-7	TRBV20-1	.	TGCAGTGCCAGTCCGGGGCAGGGGTCCTACGAGCAGTACTTC	CSASPGQGSYEQYF
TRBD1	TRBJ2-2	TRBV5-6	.	TGTGCCAGCAGCACCTGGACAGGGGTTAACACCGGGGAGCTGTTTTTT	CASSTWTGVNTGELFF
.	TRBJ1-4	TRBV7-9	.	TGTGCCAGCAGCCCCAGGGGCGAGGGTAATGAAAAACTGTTTTTT	CASSPRGEGNEKLFF
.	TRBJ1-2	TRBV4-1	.	TGCGCCAGCAGCCAAGTTGTCCGGGCAGGGGTCACCTATGGCTACACCTTC	CASSQVVRAGVTYGYTF
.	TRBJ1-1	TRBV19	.	TGTGCCAGTAGTATAGGTGGGACACGGAACACTGAAGCTTTCTTT	CASSIGGTRNTEAFF
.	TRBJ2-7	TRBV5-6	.	TGTGCCAGCAGCGCCGGACAGAACTACGAGCAGTACTTC	CASSAGQNYEQYF
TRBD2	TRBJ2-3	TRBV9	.	TGTGCCAGCAGCGACGGACTAGGAACTTTGGCAGATACGCAGTATTTT	CASSDGLGTLADTQYF
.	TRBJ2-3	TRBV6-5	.	TGTGCCAGCAGTAAATCCCTAGCTACAGATACGCAGTATTTT	CASSKSLATDTQYF
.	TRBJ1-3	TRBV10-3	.	TGTGCCATCGAAGCGGACAGTCTATCTGGAAACACCATATATTTT	CAIEADSLSGNTIYF
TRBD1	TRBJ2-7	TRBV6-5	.	TGTGCCAGCCGCAATCGGGACAGGGCTTCCTACGAGCAGTACTTC	CASRNRDRASYEQYF
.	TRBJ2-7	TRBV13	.	TGTGCCAGCAGCTCTAAAAGTAGCGGACTGGGACCCTACGAGCAGTACTTC	CASSSKSSGLGPYEQYF
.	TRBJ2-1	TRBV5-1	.	TGCGCCAGCAGCTTGGGATTGCGGCTAGCCTCTTCCTACAATGAGCAGTTCTTC	CASSLGLRLASSYNEQFF
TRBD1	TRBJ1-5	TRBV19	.	TGTGCCAGTAGTCAACGGACAGGGCCTTATAGCAATCAGCCCCAGCATTTT	CASSQRTGPYSNQPQHF
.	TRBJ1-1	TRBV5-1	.	TGCGCCAGCAGCTTGGTTGAGGAAAACACTGAAGCTTTCTTT	CASSLVEENTEAFF
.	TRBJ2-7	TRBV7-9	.	TGTGCCAGCAGCTACCCACTTTCCTACGAGCAGTACTTC	CASSYPLSYEQYF
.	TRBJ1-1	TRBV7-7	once	TGTGCCAGCAGCTTAGGGCACAACACTGAAGCTTTCTTT	CASSLGHNTEAFF
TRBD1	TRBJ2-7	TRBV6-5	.	TGTGCCAGCAGTCCAAGACAGGGATACGAGCAGTACTTC	CASSPRQGYEQYF
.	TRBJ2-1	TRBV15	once	TGTGCCACCAGCAGAGTAGGGAGCTTCGACTCCTACAATGAGCAGTTCTTC	CATSRVGSFDSYNEQFF
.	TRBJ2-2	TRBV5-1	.	TGCGCCAGCAGCTGGGGGACATTCACCGGGGAGCTGTTTTTT	CASSWGTFTGELFF
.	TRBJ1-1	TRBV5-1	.	TGCGCCAGCAGCTTGGGGGAGGTGAACACTGAAGCTTTCTTT	CASSLGEVNTEAFF
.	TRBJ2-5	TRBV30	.	TGTGCCTGGAGTAGCTCGCGGGAGACCCAGTACTTC	CAWSSSRETQYF